The 20 T cell receptor beta chains given below trace back to one sample, sequenced in a study of cytomegalovirus exposure and HLA in healthy donors. In the PCR, 60 Vbeta and 13 Jbeta primers were used. The method was immunoSEQ multiplex PCR; TCRdb's version includes in-frame clones alone and lacks a portion of them. Here the sample spans roughly 200,000 clones, 70% to 85% being singletons. Sequences were obtained from PBMCs. The receptors shown here come from a woman aged 55-75 years in good health and CMV-seropositive.

V is TRBV19 and J is TRBJ2-5, with TRBD2 as a possible D gene (5 bases). Per the germline V gene, CDR1 is LNHDA and CDR2 is SQIVND (reference sequence). Trimming left V 7 bases short and J 5 bases short, with 14 bases between. The CDR3 length is 13 residues. CDR3 region: CASNPLGSETQYF. The CDR3 DNA reads as TGTGCCAGTAATCCTTTGGGGAGTGAGACCCAGTACTTC.

The chain carries TRBV27 and TRBJ1-2; D might be TRBD1 (6 bases). This CDR3 contains 17 residues. From germline, CDR1 is MNHEY and CDR2 SMNVEV (reference sequence). V lost 6 bases, J lost 0 bases, and 20 bases lay in between. The CDR3, as DNA: TGTGCCAGCAGCTCCTCGCCGGACAGAAGATCTAACTATGGCTACACCTTC. It codes for CASSSSPDRRSNYGYTF.

Here the CDR3 reads CASSWGPGLAGGGSEQYF. CDR3 DNA: TGCGCCAGCAGCTGGGGGCCGGGACTAGCGGGAGGTGGCTCCGAGCAGTACTTC. This chain connects TRBV5-1 to TRBJ2-5, with 15 nucleotides matching TRBD2. The J call is uncertain, as TRBJ2-7 better fits the DNA end. The CDR3 extends over 18 amino acids. CDR1 SGHRS and CDR2 YFSETQ come from the germline V gene.

This chain links TRBV2 with TRBJ1-1; D not certain. The V gene lost 1 base and the J gene lost 7 bases, with 4 bases spanning the gap. CDR1 and CDR2 from the germline V gene are SNHLY and FYNNEI. The CDR3 loop spans 11 amino acids. DNA of the CDR3: TGTGCCAGCAGTGAAGAGAGTGAAGCTTTCTTT. Its translation is CASSEESEAFF. Combining the CDR3 with reference TRBV2 and TRBJ1-1 gives the whole variable domain EPEVTQTPSHQVTQMGQEVILRCVPISNHLYFYWYRQILGQKVEFLVSFYNNEISEKSEIFDDQFSVERPDGSNFTLKIRSTKLEDSAMYFCASSEESEAFFGQGTRLTVV.

The chain recombines TRBV6-1 with TRBJ2-3, with a weak D call TRBD2 (5 bases). With 4 bases removed from V and 0 bases from J, the gap between germline ends came to 14 bases. There are 16 residues in the CDR3. Germline values: CDR1 MNHNS, CDR2 SASEGT. The CDR3 region has the DNA TGTGCCAGCAGTGGGAGGCTAGGCTCTAGCACAGATACGCAGTATTTT. Translating it yields CASSGRLGSSTDTQYF.

The chain combines TRBV7-2 with TRBJ2-1; no definite D call. This CDR3 is built from 13 residues. Germline V gene lookup returns CDR1 SGHTA and CDR2 FQGNSA. The ends were cut back, 6 bases at V and 0 bases at J, with 6 bases in the middle. The CDR3 DNA sequence: TGTGCCAGCAGGTCCTCCTCCTACAATGAGCAGTTCTTC. The encoded protein is CASRSSSYNEQFF.

The chain is built from TRBV10-3 and TRBJ1-1; D gene ambiguous. The CDR3 consists of 15 residues. V was shortened by 0 bases and J by 2 bases, with 10 bases between the two germline ends. Germline V gene data show CDR1 as ENHRY and CDR2 as SYGVKD. The CDR3 here is CAISESLQLNTEAFF. The DNA of the CDR3 is TGTGCCATCAGTGAGTCTCTACAGCTTAACACTGAAGCTTTCTTT.

The V call is TRBV6-1, the J call TRBJ1-5; 12 bases are shared with TRBD1. This CDR3 is built from 15 residues. V shed 6 bases and J 6 bases; nucleotides not matched to a gene: 6. Germline V lookup: CDR1 MNHNS, CDR2 SASEGT. The CDR3 loop reads CASRPGTGGGQPQHF. The CDR3 DNA is TGTGCCAGCAGACCCGGGACAGGGGGCGGTCAGCCCCAGCATTTT.

The CDR3 DNA reads as TGTGCCAGCAGCTGGGGACAGGGCGATCAGCCCCAGCATTTT. Translating it yields CASSWGQGDQPQHF. This chain connects TRBV7-8 to TRBJ1-5, with 9 bases lining up with TRBD1. The CDR3 is made up of 14 amino acids. V trimming: 4 bases; J trimming: 5 bases; junction bases outside the gene matches: 3. Germline V gene data show CDR1 as SGHVS and CDR2 as FQNEAQ.

This chain uses TRBV13 with TRBJ2-1, with 14 bases aligning to TRBD2. In germline, CDR1 is PRHDT, CDR2 FYEKMQ (reference sequence). CDR3 length: 17 residues. V shed 1 base, J shed 8 bases, and the junction held 7 bases outside the gene matches. The CDR3 sequence is CASSLAGTSGSRDEQFF. In DNA, the CDR3 is TGTGCCAGCAGCTTAGCCGGGACTAGCGGGAGCCGAGATGAGCAGTTCTTC.

The chain couples TRBV6-4 to TRBJ2-1; 16 nucleotides align to TRBD2. Unmatched junction bases numbered 15, after V lost 4 bases and J lost 9 bases. CDR1 is MRHNA, CDR2 SNTAGT, per germline. This CDR3 comprises 19 residues. In DNA, the CDR3 is TGTGCCAGCAGTGTCACCGGGACTAGCGGGAGGGCCCAGTTCAGTGAGCAGTTCTTC. Translating it yields CASSVTGTSGRAQFSEQFF.

This chain links TRBV27 with TRBJ2-1; 9 bases align to TRBD2. The V segment lost 6 bases and the J segment 7 bases; nucleotides outside the gene matches: 10. The CDR3 extends over 15 amino acids. The germline gives CDR1 MNHEY, CDR2 SMNVEV (reference sequence). This CDR3 is CASRPEVAGGNEQFF. In nucleotides, the CDR3 is TGTGCCAGCAGGCCTGAAGTGGCGGGGGGGAATGAGCAGTTCTTC.

This chain connects TRBV21-1 to TRBJ2-7; the table's D gene call, TRBD2, was not cross checked with the DNA. TRBV21-1 is designated a pseudogene. The CDR3 runs 13 residues. CDR3 in amino acids: CASRASIPYEQYF. In DNA form, the CDR3 reads TGTGCCAGCAGGGCTAGCATCCCCTACGAGCAGTACTTC.

The chain has TRBV18 and TRBJ2-1, with 12 bases aligning to TRBD2. CDR1 and CDR2 (germline): KGHSH, LQKENI. The CDR3 extends over 15 amino acids. The V and J ends lost 6 bases and 10 bases, in that order; junction bases with no gene match: 10. CDR3 bases: TGTGCCAGCTCGCAAACTAGCGGGAGGAAAAACGAGCAGTTCTTC. This translates into CASSQTSGRKNEQFF.

CDR3 nucleotides: TGTGCCAGCAGCGTAGAGGGGGGAGGGGGCACAGATACGCAGTATTTT. It yields the protein CASSVEGGGGTDTQYF. This rearrangement joins TRBV9 to TRBJ2-3; tentative D call: TRBD2 (7 bases). Germline lookup yields CDR1 SGDLS and CDR2 YYNGEE. There are 16 residues in the CDR3. Trimming removed 0 bases at V and 1 base at J, with 12 bases between.

The chain links TRBV6-6 to TRBJ1-1; tentative D call: TRBD1 (6 bases). CDR3 length: 15 residues. CDR1 and CDR2 from the germline V gene are MNHNY and SVGAGI (reference sequence). V was clipped by 5 bases and J by 1 base, with 14 bases between them. CDR3 sequence reads: CASSQRTDKNTEAFF. For the CDR3, the DNA is TGTGCCAGCAGTCAGAGGACAGATAAGAACACTGAAGCTTTCTTT.

The genes are TRBV6-5 and TRBJ1-3, with 9 bases fitting TRBD1. V was pared by 5 bases and J by 0 bases, with 2 bases of the junction left unmatched. The CDR3 contains 15 residues. The V gene's germline CDR1 is MNHEY and CDR2 SVGAGI. CDR3 coding DNA: TGTGCCAGCAGTAGACAGGGGGACTCTGGAAACACCATATATTTT. Its translation: CASSRQGDSGNTIYF.

This clone was detected only once. The gene calls are TRBV7-8 and TRBJ2-3; tentatively, D is TRBD2 (7 bases). The CDR3 loop spans 15 amino acids. The ends were cut back, 5 bases at V and 3 bases at J, with 15 bases in the middle. CDR1 is SGHVS, CDR2 FQNEAQ, per germline. The CDR3 region has the DNA TGTGCCAGCAGCGTAGGGGGGGGACGGACAGATACGCAGTATTTT. Its translation: CASSVGGGRTDTQYF.

Only a few counts were recorded for this clone. The chain employs TRBV18 and TRBJ2-2; maybe TRBD1 (6 bases). Germline CDR1 reads KGHSH; CDR2 reads LQKENI. V gave up 3 bases and J gave up 0 bases, with 17 bases separating them. CDR3 length equals 18 residues. Here the CDR3 DNA reads TGTGCCAGCTCACCCCCCTCGGGACAATCTACGAACACCGGGGAGCTGTTTTTT. Translating gives CASSPPSGQSTNTGELFF. Based on the CDR3 plus reference TRBV18 and TRBJ2-2, the full variable domain is NAGVMQNPRHLVRRRGQEARLRCSPMKGHSHVYWYRQLPEEGLKFMVYLQKENIIDESGMPKERFSAEFPKEGPSILRIQQVVRGDSAAYFCASSPPSGQSTNTGELFFGEGSRLTVL.

A few counts support this clone. This chain links TRBV5-6 with TRBJ1-2, with D perhaps TRBD1 (6 bases). Germline V gene sequence: CDR1 SGHDT, CDR2 YYEEEE. The CDR3 totals 13 residues. V was cut by 3 bases and J by 3 bases, with 9 bases left in between. The CDR3 nucleotides read TGTGCCAGCAGCTCCGGACAGTACTATGGCTACACCTTC. It yields the protein CASSSGQYYGYTF.